This passage covers 3 T cell receptor beta chains from one sample sequenced in a study. In TCRdb, the 5' RACE reads were re-called with MiXCR into one record per CDR3 protein. This table holds several thousand distinct CDR3 sequences, roughly two thirds found once. What was sequenced was memory CD4+ T cells sorted from a lymph node. Subset defined: memory CD4+ T cells, CD4+CD45RO+CD25-. The receptors stem from a female donor with breast cancer.

This clonotype was observed a handful of times. The V call is TRBV15, the J call TRBJ2-7; D is possibly TRBD1 (5 bases). V lost 0 bases, J lost 11 bases, and 14 bases lay in between. There are 13 residues in the CDR3. From germline, CDR1 is LNHNV and CDR2 YYDKDF (reference sequence). The CDR3 region is CATSRDHAGMKYF. The DNA for the CDR3 is TGTGCCACCAGCAGAGATCACGCAGGGATGAAGTACTTC.

As DNA, the CDR3 is TGTGCCAGCAGCTTCATGGGGCCAGAAACATCTGAAGCTTTCTTT. Its protein product is CASSFMGPETSEAFF. The rearrangement uses TRBV7-3 and TRBJ1-1, with D perhaps matching TRBD1 (5 bases). The V end lost 3 bases, the J end lost 6 bases, and 17 bases lay between the germline ends. Germline CDR1 is SGHTA and CDR2 is FQGTGA. This CDR3 is 15 amino acids long.

The chain recombines TRBV11-1 with TRBJ2-5, with D uncertain. Trimming took 5 bases from V and 4 from J, leaving 11 bases between them. The CDR3 has 13 amino acids. CDR1 and CDR2 from the germline V gene are SGHAT and FQDESV (reference sequence). The CDR3 coding sequence is TGTGCCAGCAGCCCCCACCGTGGAGAGACCCAGTACTTC. This sequence encodes CASSPHRGETQYF.